Listed below are T cell receptor beta chains from one sample, sequenced in a study of neurological immune-mediated disorders. TCRdb re-derived calls from the 5' RACE reads in MiXCR, one entry per CDR3 protein. The table lists 50,000 to 85,000 distinct CDR3 sequences, around 5.2% of them singletons, with about 2.8% in the top ten. Specimen: PBMCs. These receptors were obtained from a woman in her twenties or thirties with multiple sclerosis. The CDR3 runs from the conserved cysteine through the conserved F or W. The D gene is left open where the match is weak. Only some rows state a clone size, as once, few, many or a class for expanded clones.

v_gene: TRBV20-1
abundance: many
len: 12
j_gene: TRBJ2-5
d_gene: -
CDR3aa: CSATIGRETQYF
CDR3nt: TGCAGTGCAACGATAGGACGGGAGACCCAGTACTTC

v_gene: TRBV12-3/TRBV12-4
abundance: many
len: 14
j_gene: TRBJ2-7
d_gene: -
CDR3aa: CASSLVSSAYEQYF
CDR3nt: TGTGCCAGCAGTTTAGTCTCCAGTGCCTACGAGCAGTACTTC

v_gene: TRBV2
abundance: many
len: 14
j_gene: TRBJ1-1
d_gene: -
CDR3aa: CASSEAPGNTEAFF
CDR3nt: TGTGCCAGCAGTGAAGCCCCTGGAAACACTGAAGCTTTCTTT

v_gene: TRBV4-1
abundance: many
len: 13
j_gene: TRBJ1-1
d_gene: -
CDR3aa: CASSQDALNEAFF
CDR3nt: TGCGCCAGCAGCCAAGATGCATTGAATGAAGCTTTCTTT

v_gene: TRBV2
abundance: many
len: 15
j_gene: TRBJ1-6
d_gene: -
CDR3aa: CASSVYGTNNSPLHF
CDR3nt: TGTGCCAGCAGTGTCTACGGGACAAATAATTCACCCCTCCACTTT

v_gene: TRBV20-1
abundance: many
len: 16
j_gene: TRBJ2-3
d_gene: -
CDR3aa: CSVPGAGNPITDTQYF
CDR3nt: TGCAGTGTTCCCGGGGCGGGGAACCCCATCACAGATACGCAGTATTTT

v_gene: TRBV5-6
abundance: few
len: 15
j_gene: TRBJ1-6
d_gene: -
CDR3aa: CASSLEGVNNSPLHF
CDR3nt: TGTGCCAGCAGCTTGGAAGGAGTTAATAATTCACCCCTACACTTT

v_gene: TRBV7-7
abundance: many
len: 14
j_gene: TRBJ2-2
d_gene: -
CDR3aa: CASSLVQGSGELFF
CDR3nt: TGTGCTAGCAGCTTAGTTCAAGGGTCCGGGGAGCTGTTTTTT

v_gene: TRBV7-2
abundance: many
len: 15
j_gene: TRBJ2-1
d_gene: -
CDR3aa: CASSLAEQVYNEQFF
CDR3nt: TGTGCCAGCAGCTTAGCCGAACAGGTTTACAATGAGCAGTTCTTC

v_gene: TRBV5-6
abundance: many
len: 15
j_gene: TRBJ2-1
d_gene: TRBD2
CDR3aa: CASSRGGASYNEQFF
CDR3nt: TGTGCCAGCAGCCGCGGGGGGGCTTCCTACAATGAGCAGTTCTTC

v_gene: TRBV3-1
abundance: many
len: 12
j_gene: TRBJ1-2
d_gene: -
CDR3aa: CASSQVTYGYTF
CDR3nt: TGTGCCAGCAGCCAGGTAACCTATGGCTACACCTTC

v_gene: TRBV12-3/TRBV12-4
abundance: many
len: 16
j_gene: TRBJ2-3
d_gene: -
CDR3aa: CASSPRTSGRADTQYF
CDR3nt: TGTGCCAGCAGTCCCCGGACATCCGGAAGGGCAGATACGCAGTATTTT

v_gene: TRBV7-9
abundance: many
len: 10
j_gene: TRBJ1-2
d_gene: -
CDR3aa: CASSRYGYTF
CDR3nt: TGTGCCAGCAGTAGATATGGCTACACCTTC

v_gene: TRBV4-1
abundance: many
len: 15
j_gene: TRBJ2-3
d_gene: -
CDR3aa: CASSQAEGRGDTQYF
CDR3nt: TGCGCCAGCAGCCAAGCCGAGGGCCGCGGAGATACGCAGTATTTT

v_gene: TRBV20-1
abundance: -
len: 14
j_gene: TRBJ2-5
d_gene: -
CDR3aa: CSASRAGVQETQYF
CDR3nt: TGCAGTGCTAGTCGGGCAGGCGTCCAAGAGACCCAGTACTTC

v_gene: TRBV5-1
abundance: -
len: 15
j_gene: TRBJ2-2
d_gene: -
CDR3aa: CASSFGGMNTGELFF
CDR3nt: TGCGCCAGCAGCTTCGGGGGAATGAACACCGGGGAGCTGTTTTTT

v_gene: TRBV2
abundance: -
len: 17
j_gene: TRBJ2-2
d_gene: TRBD2
CDR3aa: CASSDGTSGTNTGELFF
CDR3nt: TGTGCCAGCAGTGACGGGACTAGCGGGACGAACACCGGGGAGCTGTTTTTT

v_gene: TRBV5-1
abundance: -
len: 14
j_gene: TRBJ2-3
d_gene: -
CDR3aa: CASSLFSDVDTQYF
CDR3nt: TGCGCCAGCAGCTTGTTTTCGGATGTGGATACGCAGTATTTT

v_gene: TRBV5-1
abundance: many
len: 14
j_gene: TRBJ1-2
d_gene: -
CDR3aa: CASSLSQGSGGYTF
CDR3nt: TGCGCCAGCAGCCTATCCCAGGGTTCTGGTGGCTACACCTTC

v_gene: TRBV20-1
abundance: -
len: 16
j_gene: TRBJ2-3
d_gene: TRBD2
CDR3aa: CSATAQLAGATDTQYF
CDR3nt: TGCAGTGCTACCGCCCAACTAGCGGGGGCGACAGATACGCAGTATTTT

v_gene: TRBV20-1
abundance: few
len: 14
j_gene: TRBJ2-4
d_gene: -
CDR3aa: CSASQGGRKNIQYF
CDR3nt: TGCAGTGCTTCCCAGGGGGGGCGCAAAAACATTCAGTACTTC

v_gene: TRBV20-1
abundance: many
len: 15
j_gene: TRBJ2-7
d_gene: -
CDR3aa: CSARSTTGIGNEQYF
CDR3nt: TGCAGTGCTAGATCCACGACGGGGATTGGCAACGAGCAGTACTTC

v_gene: TRBV6-5
abundance: many
len: 17
j_gene: TRBJ1-2
d_gene: TRBD1
CDR3aa: CASSYRAGQGFNYGYTF
CDR3nt: TGTGCCAGCAGTTACCGCGCGGGACAGGGTTTTAACTATGGCTACACCTTC

v_gene: TRBV7-6
abundance: few
len: 14
j_gene: TRBJ2-7
d_gene: -
CDR3aa: CASSSDLNSYEQYF
CDR3nt: TGTGCCAGCAGCTCCGATCTCAATTCCTACGAGCAGTACTTC

v_gene: TRBV11-2
abundance: many
len: 16
j_gene: TRBJ2-5
d_gene: TRBD1
CDR3aa: CASSLVMGQGEETQYF
CDR3nt: TGTGCCAGCAGCTTAGTTATGGGACAGGGGGAAGAGACCCAGTACTTC

v_gene: TRBV20-1
abundance: few
len: 12
j_gene: TRBJ2-3
d_gene: -
CDR3aa: CSARNTPDTQYF
CDR3nt: TGCAGTGCTAGAAATACGCCCGATACGCAGTATTTT

v_gene: TRBV5-6
abundance: many
len: 17
j_gene: TRBJ2-3
d_gene: TRBD2
CDR3aa: CASSLLTSGGALDTQYF
CDR3nt: TGTGCCAGCAGCTTGCTGACTAGCGGGGGGGCATTAGATACGCAGTATTTT

v_gene: TRBV1
abundance: few
len: 15
j_gene: TRBJ2-5
d_gene: -
CDR3aa: CTSIRTSGGLETQYF
CDR3nt: TGCACCAGCATCCGGACTAGCGGGGGCTTAGAGACCCAGTACTTC

v_gene: TRBV20-1
abundance: -
len: 13
j_gene: TRBJ2-3
d_gene: -
CDR3aa: CSALHRGSDTQYF
CDR3nt: TGCAGTGCCTTACACCGGGGAAGTGATACGCAGTATTTT

v_gene: TRBV12-3/TRBV12-4
abundance: many
len: 13
j_gene: TRBJ2-5
d_gene: TRBD1
CDR3aa: CASSWTGGGTQYF
CDR3nt: TGTGCCAGCAGTTGGACAGGGGGTGGGACCCAGTACTTC